A single sample gave rise to the 5 T cell receptor beta chains below, sequenced in a study of cytomegalovirus exposure and HLA in healthy donors (dated by TCRdb to the late 2010s). The receptor library was made with the immunoSEQ multiplex PCR assay. The table comes from immuneACCESS by way of TCRdb, which keeps in-frame sequences with V and J called. Part of the clones is missing from these tables; in studies checked, under half for an unresolved V gene and the rest for unknown reasons. The sample profile shows 300,000 to 350,000 clones; 88% of them were found once. The ten top clones hold 0.9% to 1% of the sample. The specimen sequenced was PBMCs. Receptors originate from a man aged 25-45 years in good health and CMV-seronegative.

The V call is TRBV13, the J call TRBJ2-1, with 8 nucleotides matching TRBD2. V was pared by 3 bases and J by 8 bases, with 6 bases of the junction left unmatched. CDR3 length: 14 residues. CDR1 is PRHDT and CDR2 is FYEKMQ in the germline V gene (reference sequence). Written as DNA, the CDR3 is TGTGCCAGCAGCTTCGAGGAGCGGGGGTATGAGCAGTTCTTC. It codes for CASSFEERGYEQFF.

This clone came up a few times. Given a much more abundant clone one base away, this may be a read error. The chain recombines TRBV11-2 with TRBJ1-3, with no clear D. The CDR3 length is 12 residues. Germline CDR1 is SGHAT and CDR2 is FQNNGV. The V end was cut by 5 bases, the J end by 1 base, with 3 bases between. The CDR3 loop reads CASSLSGNTIYF. In nucleotides, the CDR3 is TGTGCCAGCAGCCTTTCTGGAAACACCATATATTTT.

The chain is built from TRBV7-2 and TRBJ2-1; 7 bases fit TRBD2. Germline trimming cut 4 bases from V and 9 bases from J; bases unmatched to any gene: 3. The CDR3 spans 12 residues. Germline V lookup: CDR1 SGHTA, CDR2 FQGNSA. CDR3 DNA: TGTGCCAGCAGCTGGACTAGAGGTGAGCAGTTCTTC. Its protein is CASSWTRGEQFF.

CDR3: CASSLYGGLANTEAFF. The CDR3 nucleotides are TGTGCCAGCAGCCTCTACGGGGGACTTGCGAACACTGAAGCTTTCTTT. The chain combines TRBV7-8 with TRBJ1-1, with a tentative D call TRBD1 (5 bases). Germline values: CDR1 SGHVS, CDR2 FQNEAQ. The CDR3 sequence is 16 residues long. Trimming shortened V by 5 bases and J by 1 base, and 17 bases separated the two germline ends. Combining the CDR3 with reference TRBV7-8 and TRBJ1-1 gives the whole variable domain GAGVSQSPRYKVAKRGQDVALRCDPISGHVSLFWYQQALGQGPEFLTYFQNEAQLDKSGLPSDRFFAERPEGSVSTLKIQRTQQEDSAVYLCASSLYGGLANTEAFFGQGTRLTVV.

The chain links TRBV5-6 to TRBJ1-1; D not resolved. The CDR3 contains 14 residues. Trimming stripped 4 bases from V and 5 bases from J, with 15 bases between. CDR1 is SGHDT, CDR2 YYEEEE, per germline. The CDR3 DNA is TGTGCCAGCAGCACCGACGGAGAAAGTACTGAAGCTTTCTTT. Protein sequence: CASSTDGESTEAFF.